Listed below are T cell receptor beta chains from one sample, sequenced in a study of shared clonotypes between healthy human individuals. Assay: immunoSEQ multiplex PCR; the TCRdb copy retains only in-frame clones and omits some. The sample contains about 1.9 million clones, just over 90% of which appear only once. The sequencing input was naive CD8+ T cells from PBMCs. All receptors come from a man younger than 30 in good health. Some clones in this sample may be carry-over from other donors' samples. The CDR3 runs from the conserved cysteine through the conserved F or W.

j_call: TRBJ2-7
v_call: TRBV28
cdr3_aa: CASSSTGQGSYEQYF

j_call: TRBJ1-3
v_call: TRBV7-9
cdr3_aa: CASSPGGHSGNTIYF

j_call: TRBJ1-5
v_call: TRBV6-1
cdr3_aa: CASSERGTNSNQPQHF

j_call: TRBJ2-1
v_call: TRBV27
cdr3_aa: CASRVGLAYNEQFF

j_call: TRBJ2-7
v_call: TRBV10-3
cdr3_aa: CATRGAPSYEQYF

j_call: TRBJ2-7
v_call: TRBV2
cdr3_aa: CASSRSGGSYEQYF

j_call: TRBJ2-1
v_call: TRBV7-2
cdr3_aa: CASSSLSGSSYNEQFF

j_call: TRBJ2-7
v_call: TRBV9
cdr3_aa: CASSVESSEEQYF

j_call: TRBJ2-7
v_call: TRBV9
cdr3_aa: CASSVGNRGVYEQYF

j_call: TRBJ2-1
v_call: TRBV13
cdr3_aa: CASSFAGVWYEQFF

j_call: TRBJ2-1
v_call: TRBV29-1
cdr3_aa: CSVGGLAGAAVNEQFF

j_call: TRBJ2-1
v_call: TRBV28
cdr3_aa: CASSLSTGGSYNEQFF

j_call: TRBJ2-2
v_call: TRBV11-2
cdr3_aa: CASSPQDRGPRELFF

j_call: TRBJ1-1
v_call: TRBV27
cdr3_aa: CASSLGWGADTEAFF

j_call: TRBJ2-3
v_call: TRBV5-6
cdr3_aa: CASSLGTGYGNTDTQYF

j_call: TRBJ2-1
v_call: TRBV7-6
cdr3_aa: CASSFPRTSGNSYNEQFF

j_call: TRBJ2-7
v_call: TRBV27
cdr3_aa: CASRLGGGSSYEQYF

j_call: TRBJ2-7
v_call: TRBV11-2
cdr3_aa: CASSLGTGVYEQYF

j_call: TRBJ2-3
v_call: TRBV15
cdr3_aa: CATSREREGLTDTQYF

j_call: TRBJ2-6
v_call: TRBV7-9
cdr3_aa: CASSLEGRRAPSGANVLTF

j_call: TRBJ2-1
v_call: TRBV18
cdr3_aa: CASSPPHRNEQFF

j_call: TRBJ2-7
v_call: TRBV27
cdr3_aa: CASTHTGTSGIEQYF

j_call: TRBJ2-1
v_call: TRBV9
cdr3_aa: CASSFSPSSYNEQFF

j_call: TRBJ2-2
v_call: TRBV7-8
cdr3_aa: CASSTAGELFF

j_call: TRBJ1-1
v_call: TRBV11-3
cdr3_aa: CASSQGQGDTEAFF

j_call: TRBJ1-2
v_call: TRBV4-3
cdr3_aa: CASSQDAGEDYGYTF

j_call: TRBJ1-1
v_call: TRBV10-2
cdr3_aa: CASSIGTTEAFF

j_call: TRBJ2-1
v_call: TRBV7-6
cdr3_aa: CASSKVPLAGEGYNEQFF

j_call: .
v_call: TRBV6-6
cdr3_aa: CASSPGTDYEQYF

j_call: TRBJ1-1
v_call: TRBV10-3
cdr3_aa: CAISESWGENTEAFF

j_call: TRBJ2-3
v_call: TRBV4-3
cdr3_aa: CASSRTTGATTDTQYF

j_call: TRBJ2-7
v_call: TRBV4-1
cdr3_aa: CASSPSPAAYEQYF

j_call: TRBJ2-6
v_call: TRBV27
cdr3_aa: CASSLGSPRGANVLTF

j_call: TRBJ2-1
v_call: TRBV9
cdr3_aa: CASSPSGTGGNEQFF

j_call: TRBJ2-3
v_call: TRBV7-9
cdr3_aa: CASTPSRGTSDTQYF

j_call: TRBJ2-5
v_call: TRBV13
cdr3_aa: CASSSRVSGETQYF

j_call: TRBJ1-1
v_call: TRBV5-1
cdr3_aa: CASSLGTGDMNTEAFF

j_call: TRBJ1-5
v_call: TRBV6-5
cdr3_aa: CASSYSRGSNQPQHF

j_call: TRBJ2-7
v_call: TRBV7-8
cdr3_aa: CASSLQGGDEQYF

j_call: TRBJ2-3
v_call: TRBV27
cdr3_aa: CASSGRNADTQYF

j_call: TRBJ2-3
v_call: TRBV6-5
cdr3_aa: CASSPRLAGDTQYF

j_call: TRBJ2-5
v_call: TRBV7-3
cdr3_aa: CASSIAGGKETQYF

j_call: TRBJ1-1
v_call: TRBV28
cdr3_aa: CASSPRTGANTEAFF

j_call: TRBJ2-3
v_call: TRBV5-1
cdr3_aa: CASSIDREGNTQYF

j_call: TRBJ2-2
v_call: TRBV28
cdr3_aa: CAIGTGKFLTGELFF

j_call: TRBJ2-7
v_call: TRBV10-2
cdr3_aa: CASSETRQATRQYF

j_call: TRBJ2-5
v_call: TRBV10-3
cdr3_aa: CAISEPGGPNSGETQYF

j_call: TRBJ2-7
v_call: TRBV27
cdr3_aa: CASKRGTSYEQYF

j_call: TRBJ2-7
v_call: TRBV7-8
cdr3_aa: CASSRTDYYEQYF

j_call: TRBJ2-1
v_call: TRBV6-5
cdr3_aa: CASSYGPGQGGNEQFF